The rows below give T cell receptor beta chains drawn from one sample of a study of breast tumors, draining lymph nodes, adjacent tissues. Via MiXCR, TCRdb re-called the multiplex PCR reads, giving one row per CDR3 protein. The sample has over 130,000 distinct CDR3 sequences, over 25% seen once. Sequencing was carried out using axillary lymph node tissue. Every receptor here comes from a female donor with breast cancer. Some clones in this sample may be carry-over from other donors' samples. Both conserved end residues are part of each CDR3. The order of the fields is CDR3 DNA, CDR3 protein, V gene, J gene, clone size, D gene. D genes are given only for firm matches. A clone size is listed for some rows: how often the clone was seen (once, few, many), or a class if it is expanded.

TGTGCCAGCAGAGAAACAAAATATGAAGCTTTCTTT,CASRETKYEAFF,TRBV6-2/TRBV6-3,TRBJ1-1,NA,NA
TGTGCTAGCAGCCCAGGTTCGGGGCGGACAGATACGCAGTATTTT,CASSPGSGRTDTQYF,TRBV7-7,TRBJ2-3,many,NA
TGTGCCTGGAGTAGTCCGGGGCTTAGCTCCTATAATTCACCCCTCCACTTT,CAWSSPGLSSYNSPLHF,TRBV30,TRBJ1-6,many,NA
TGTGCCAGCAGCTTAGGCCCCCGCGAGCAGTTCTTC,CASSLGPREQFF,TRBV7-9,TRBJ2-1,NA,NA
TGCGCCAGCAGACAAGATATGGTGGGGTCTAGTGGCTACACCTTC,CASRQDMVGSSGYTF,TRBV4-3,TRBJ1-2,many,NA
TGTGCCAGCAGTCACTCCGACAGGGGGATTAGTGAAGCTTTCTTT,CASSHSDRGISEAFF,TRBV6-5,TRBJ1-1,NA,TRBD1
TGTGCCAGCAGCGCAACAGTGTCTGGTTATCAGCCCCAGCATTTT,CASSATVSGYQPQHF,TRBV7-2,TRBJ1-5,many,NA
TGTGCCAGCTGGTCCAGAAGGGGACTTTTGAACACTGAAGCTTTCTTT,CASWSRRGLLNTEAFF,TRBV2,TRBJ1-1,few,NA
TGTGCCACCAGCAGGGGTATAACTAGCGGGGGGGCCGGGGAGACCCAGTACTTC,CATSRGITSGGAGETQYF,TRBV15,TRBJ2-5,few,TRBD2
TGTGCCAGCAGCTTAGATCGTGCGGCAGGGGGCTACACCTTC,CASSLDRAAGGYTF,TRBV11-2,TRBJ1-2,NA,NA
TGCGCCAGCAGCCAGGACAGGGGGTATGGCTACACCTTC,CASSQDRGYGYTF,TRBV4-3,TRBJ1-2,many,TRBD1
TGTGCCAGTAGCCCTGTTTCCAGCATGAACACTGAAGCTTTCTTT,CASSPVSSMNTEAFF,TRBV19,TRBJ1-1,few,NA
TGTGCCAGCAGTTACTTGGCAACTCATAGCAATCAGCCCCAGCATTTT,CASSYLATHSNQPQHF,TRBV6-6,TRBJ1-5,many,NA
TGTGCCAGCAGCCCCCTAGGAGGGCGACAGGGAAGTGTAAATGAGCAGTTCTTC,CASSPLGGRQGSVNEQFF,TRBV3-1,TRBJ2-1,many,NA
TGCGCCAGCAGCCTAGCGGGGAGGAGCACAGATACGCAGTATTTT,CASSLAGRSTDTQYF,TRBV5-1,TRBJ2-3,many,TRBD2
TGTGCCAGCCTGAGCGACAGGGAGGAAGATACGCAGTATTTT,CASLSDREEDTQYF,TRBV28,TRBJ2-3,many,NA
TGCGCCAGCAGCTTCGGCCAGTTTGACTCTGGAAACACCATATATTTT,CASSFGQFDSGNTIYF,TRBV5-1,TRBJ1-3,many,NA
TGTGCCAGCAGCCGCCAGTTCGGAAAACCGAACACTGAAGCTTTCTTT,CASSRQFGKPNTEAFF,TRBV14,TRBJ1-1,NA,NA
TGCAGTGCTAGAGTTGCAGGGGATGGCTACACCTTC,CSARVAGDGYTF,TRBV20-1,TRBJ1-2,NA,NA
TGTGCCAGCAGCGCGGGACAGTCCTTGGGGGGCTACACCTTC,CASSAGQSLGGYTF,TRBV9,TRBJ1-2,many,TRBD1
TGTGCCTGGAGTCCCGGGACAGGGGCTTATGGCTACACCTTC,CAWSPGTGAYGYTF,TRBV30,TRBJ1-2,many,TRBD1
TGTGCCAGCAGTGATGGGCAGGGAGGCAATCAGCCCCAGCATTTT,CASSDGQGGNQPQHF,TRBV2,TRBJ1-5,many,NA
TGTGCCAGCAGTCACTCGGACGTTGGTGGGGACAGGGCCTCCAATGAGCAGTTCTTC,CASSHSDVGGDRASNEQFF,TRBV6-5,TRBJ2-1,few,TRBD1
TGCAGTGCTAGAGAGACAGGGAGCTCCTACGAGCAGTACTTC,CSARETGSSYEQYF,TRBV20-1,TRBJ2-7,many,TRBD1
TGTGCCATCAGTGATTCCGGAGATGGCTATGGCTACACCTTC,CAISDSGDGYGYTF,TRBV10-3,TRBJ1-2,NA,NA
TGTGCCAGCAGTCTAGCTGGGGGACCCCCACAAGAGACCCAGTACTTC,CASSLAGGPPQETQYF,TRBV27,TRBJ2-5,many,NA
TGTGCCAGCAGTCCCCCCGACAGACTCTCTGGAAACACCATATATTTT,CASSPPDRLSGNTIYF,TRBV6-5,TRBJ1-3,few,NA
TGCGCCAGCACTGACCCGGGACAGGGGGTCAACAATGAGCAGCTCTTC,CASTDPGQGVNNEQLF,TRBV10-2,TRBJ2-1,NA,TRBD1
TGTGCCATCAGCTTGGGCAGCTATGGTTACACCTTC,CAISLGSYGYTF,TRBV10-3,TRBJ1-2,few,NA
TGTGCCACCCAAGCTACTAGCGGGACAGACTATGGCTACACCTTC,CATQATSGTDYGYTF,TRBV24-1,TRBJ1-2,NA,TRBD1
TGTGCCAGCAGTTTAAAGCGGGGGGTCGGAGTAAATTCACCCCTCCACTTT,CASSLKRGVGVNSPLHF,TRBV12-3/TRBV12-4,TRBJ1-6,NA,NA
TGTGCCAGCAATTTACAGGGTAGCACTGAAGCTTTCTTT,CASNLQGSTEAFF,TRBV6-5,TRBJ1-1,NA,NA
TGTGCCGGCAGCTTACTCGGGACAGACCTTAACTCACCCCTCCACTTT,CAGSLLGTDLNSPLHF,TRBV7-9,TRBJ1-6,once,TRBD1
TGCGCCAGCAGCCATAGCAGTTCTCCAAATGAAAAACCGGGACAGTTCATAGATACGCAGTATTTT,CASSHSSSPNEKPGQFIDTQYF,TRBV4-3,TRBJ2-3,NA,TRBD1
TGTGCCAGCAGCTTGGTGGGGGACAGGGTTAAAGCTGAAGCTTTCTTT,CASSLVGDRVKAEAFF,TRBV5-4,TRBJ1-1,NA,TRBD1
TGTGCCAGCAGATCTCACGGGGGTAGTGTTACCAACTATGGCTACACCTTC,CASRSHGGSVTNYGYTF,TRBV6-6,TRBJ1-2,NA,NA
TGTGCCACCTCCTCCCCCGGTCGGGATAGGAATGAGCAGTTCTTC,CATSSPGRDRNEQFF,TRBV19,TRBJ2-1,many,NA
TGCGCCAGCAGTCGACAGGGAGGAACGACCGGGGAGCTGTTTTTT,CASSRQGGTTGELFF,TRBV4-3,TRBJ2-2,many,NA
TGTGCCAGCAGTTACGACAGGGGCACGAACACTGAAGCTTTCTTT,CASSYDRGTNTEAFF,TRBV6-5,TRBJ1-1,few,TRBD1
TGTGCCAGCAGCTTCCTCGGGGTCCGGGATGAAAAACTGTTTTTT,CASSFLGVRDEKLFF,TRBV11-3,TRBJ1-4,many,NA
TGTGCCAGCAGCTTACAGGGAAATGCCTTGGAAAACACCATATATTTT,CASSLQGNALENTIYF,TRBV7-2,TRBJ1-3,many,NA
TGCGCCAGCAGCTTGGATCCGTGGGCCTACGAGCAGTACTTC,CASSLDPWAYEQYF,TRBV5-1,TRBJ2-7,many,NA